A selection of T cell receptor beta chains follows, all from one sample in a study of early T cells in non-severe SARS-CoV-2 infection. Each CDR3 protein is one row after TCRdb ran MiXCR on the 5' RACE reads. The data show around 40,000 distinct CDR3 sequences, 4.5% to 7.5% seen once. The sample was whole blood. The receptors were gathered from an adult who was a healthcare worker with PCR-confirmed SARS-CoV-2 infection or an uninfected control (not recorded which). The CDR3 runs from the conserved cysteine through the conserved F or W. The D gene is left open where the match is weak. Size values are once, few and many counts, or a class for expanded clones, and some rows have none.

cdr3_nt: TGTGCCATCAGTGAGTCCTATTCCGGGACAGGGGTGATAGATGAGCAGTTCTTC
cdr3_aa: CAISESYSGTGVIDEQFF
d_call: TRBD1
v_call: TRBV10-3
clone_size: many
j_call: TRBJ2-1

cdr3_nt: TGTGCCAGTATTCCTACCACCTGGGACAGGGCGACTGGAAACACCATATATTTT
cdr3_aa: CASIPTTWDRATGNTIYF
d_call: TRBD1
v_call: TRBV28
clone_size: many
j_call: TRBJ1-3

cdr3_nt: TGTGCCAGTACCCGGGACTCTTCCTACTACGAGCAGTACTTC
cdr3_aa: CASTRDSSYYEQYF
d_call: NA
v_call: TRBV12-3/TRBV12-4
clone_size: many
j_call: TRBJ2-7

cdr3_nt: TGTGCCAGCATGGGAAGCGTTAACACCGGGGAGCTGTTTTTT
cdr3_aa: CASMGSVNTGELFF
d_call: NA
v_call: TRBV9
clone_size: many
j_call: TRBJ2-2

cdr3_nt: TGTGCCAGCAGTTTATCGCGTAGATCCTACGAGCAGTACTTC
cdr3_aa: CASSLSRRSYEQYF
d_call: NA
v_call: TRBV12-3/TRBV12-4
clone_size: many
j_call: TRBJ2-7

cdr3_nt: TGTGCCAGCAGTTTACCCGCCATGCGTTATCAGCCCCAGCATTTT
cdr3_aa: CASSLPAMRYQPQHF
d_call: NA
v_call: TRBV28
clone_size: many
j_call: TRBJ1-5

cdr3_nt: TGTGCCAGCAGTTTCGAGATAGGATCTGGGGCCAACGTCCTGACTTTC
cdr3_aa: CASSFEIGSGANVLTF
d_call: NA
v_call: TRBV12-3/TRBV12-4
clone_size: NA
j_call: TRBJ2-6

cdr3_nt: TGTGCCAGCAGTTTTAGGGGCCCGGTTGAGCAGTTCTTC
cdr3_aa: CASSFRGPVEQFF
d_call: NA
v_call: TRBV27
clone_size: many
j_call: TRBJ2-1

cdr3_nt: TGCAGCGTTGACGAAGCTAACTATGGCTACACCTTC
cdr3_aa: CSVDEANYGYTF
d_call: NA
v_call: TRBV29-1
clone_size: many
j_call: TRBJ1-2

cdr3_nt: TGTGCCAGCAGACAACCGGGACTAGCTGACGCCTACAATGAGCAGTTCTTC
cdr3_aa: CASRQPGLADAYNEQFF
d_call: TRBD2
v_call: TRBV28
clone_size: many
j_call: TRBJ2-1

cdr3_nt: TGTGCCAGCAGCTTTACAGGGGGCGCAAATTCACCCCTCCACTTT
cdr3_aa: CASSFTGGANSPLHF
d_call: TRBD1
v_call: TRBV5-6
clone_size: many
j_call: TRBJ1-6

cdr3_nt: TGCAGCGTTGAAGATGTAGGCGGTGGCTACACCTTC
cdr3_aa: CSVEDVGGGYTF
d_call: NA
v_call: TRBV29-1
clone_size: many
j_call: TRBJ1-2

cdr3_nt: TGTGCCAGCAGCGAACCGGGACAGGGTTCCTACGAGCAGTACTTC
cdr3_aa: CASSEPGQGSYEQYF
d_call: TRBD1
v_call: TRBV9
clone_size: NA
j_call: TRBJ2-7

cdr3_nt: TGCGCCAGCAGCCCCATAGGTGGGGAGCCAAAAGAGACCCAGTACTTC
cdr3_aa: CASSPIGGEPKETQYF
d_call: NA
v_call: TRBV5-1
clone_size: many
j_call: TRBJ2-5

cdr3_nt: TGTGCCACCAGCCCGGTGACAGCGGGCCAATACAATGAGCAGTTCTTC
cdr3_aa: CATSPVTAGQYNEQFF
d_call: NA
v_call: TRBV15
clone_size: many
j_call: TRBJ2-1

cdr3_nt: TGCAGCGCCGAGGGGACTGCTAGCACAGATACGCAGTATTTT
cdr3_aa: CSAEGTASTDTQYF
d_call: NA
v_call: TRBV29-1
clone_size: many
j_call: TRBJ2-3

cdr3_nt: TGCAGTGCTCCGGGACAGAGGGGAGAGACCCAGTACTTC
cdr3_aa: CSAPGQRGETQYF
d_call: TRBD1
v_call: TRBV20-1
clone_size: many
j_call: TRBJ2-5

cdr3_nt: TGTGCCATCAGTGGCACTGGAAACACCATATATTTT
cdr3_aa: CAISGTGNTIYF
d_call: NA
v_call: TRBV10-3
clone_size: NA
j_call: TRBJ1-3

cdr3_nt: TGTGCCAGCTCCTACGACAGGGTGAGCGAGCAGTACTTC
cdr3_aa: CASSYDRVSEQYF
d_call: TRBD1
v_call: TRBV18
clone_size: many
j_call: TRBJ2-7

cdr3_nt: TGCAGGACCGGTGGGGCCTACGAGCAGTACTTC
cdr3_aa: CRTGGAYEQYF
d_call: NA
v_call: TRBV20-1
clone_size: few
j_call: TRBJ2-7

cdr3_nt: TGTGCCAGCAGTGAAAGGGAGTACTACGAGCAGTACTTC
cdr3_aa: CASSEREYYEQYF
d_call: NA
v_call: TRBV25-1
clone_size: many
j_call: TRBJ2-7

cdr3_nt: TGTGCCAGCAGCGCAGGCAGACTAGCGGGAGGGTTGGCGGAGACCCAGTACTTC
cdr3_aa: CASSAGRLAGGLAETQYF
d_call: TRBD2
v_call: TRBV11-2
clone_size: many
j_call: TRBJ2-5

cdr3_nt: TGTGCCAGCAGCCACTCCCTCTCGAACACCGGGGAGCTGTTTTTT
cdr3_aa: CASSHSLSNTGELFF
d_call: NA
v_call: TRBV3-1
clone_size: many
j_call: TRBJ2-2

cdr3_nt: TGTGCCAGCAGCCCTGGGACAGGGGGCAACAATGAGCAGTTCTTC
cdr3_aa: CASSPGTGGNNEQFF
d_call: TRBD1
v_call: TRBV3-1
clone_size: NA
j_call: TRBJ2-1

cdr3_nt: TGTGCCAGTAGTATAGGAGGAGCAGGGACCCAGTACTTC
cdr3_aa: CASSIGGAGTQYF
d_call: NA
v_call: TRBV19
clone_size: many
j_call: TRBJ2-5

cdr3_nt: TGTGCCAGCAGCTTCCCCCATGGGACGGTAACCTACGAGCAGTACTTC
cdr3_aa: CASSFPHGTVTYEQYF
d_call: NA
v_call: TRBV7-9
clone_size: many
j_call: TRBJ2-7

cdr3_nt: TGTGCCAGCACCTCCCTTCCGGACAGGACAAATCAGCCCCAGCATTTT
cdr3_aa: CASTSLPDRTNQPQHF
d_call: TRBD1
v_call: TRBV2
clone_size: few
j_call: TRBJ1-5

cdr3_nt: TGTGCCAGCAGCCACGTGGCAGGGGATAATTCACCCCTCCACTTT
cdr3_aa: CASSHVAGDNSPLHF
d_call: NA
v_call: TRBV6-4
clone_size: many
j_call: TRBJ1-6